These 16 T cell receptor beta chains originate from one sample sequenced in a study of beta chain features in type 1 diabetes. Study findings and constraints: TCRB CDR3s from Type 1 diabetes patients were moderately but significantly shorter in all four CD4+ subsets.

For these TCRs, the target antigens are not known. Sequenced material consisted of expressed TCRB transcripts (all of the isolated RNA was reverse transcribed). Repertoires were generated with immunoSEQ multiplex PCR, while TCRdb's copy carries only in-frame clones and drops some. The data hold about 340,000 clones, with around 9.3% observed a single time. The sample was central memory CD4+ T cells from blood. All receptors derive from a young man with type 1 diabetes.

J is TRBJ1-1 and V is TRBV27, with no clear D. Germline assignment: CDR1 MNHEY and CDR2 SMNVEV (reference sequence). Trimming stripped 6 bases from V and 3 bases from J, with 11 bases between. The CDR3 extends over 13 amino acids. CDR3 sequence reads: CASSNHGDTEAFF. The CDR3 coding sequence is TGTGCCAGCAGCAACCATGGAGACACTGAAGCTTTCTTT.

The V and J genes are TRBV11-2 and TRBJ1-1; D ambiguous. The CDR3 sequence is 12 residues long. From germline, CDR1 is SGHAT and CDR2 FQNNGV. The V and J ends lost 5 bases and 3 bases respectively, with 7 bases between them. The CDR3 region has the DNA TGTGCCAGCAGCCCCTGGGACACTGAAGCTTTCTTT. Residues: CASSPWDTEAFF.

The gene calls are TRBV10-2 and TRBJ1-1; D not resolved. V was cut by 6 bases and J by 0 bases, with 8 bases left in between. Germline lookup yields CDR1 WSHSY and CDR2 SAAADI. This CDR3 contains 13 residues. DNA of the CDR3: TGCGCCAGCAGATCGGACTTGAACACTGAAGCTTTCTTT. Translating it yields CASRSDLNTEAFF.

This clone turned up a few times. This chain connects TRBV6-5 to TRBJ1-2; unclear D gene. The germline gives CDR1 MNHEY, CDR2 SVGAGI. The CDR3 consists of 14 residues. V lost 0 bases to trimming and J lost 10 bases, with 15 bases between them. The CDR3 is CASSYSHTAEAYTF. The CDR3 DNA sequence: TGTGCCAGCAGTTACTCGCATACAGCGGAGGCCTACACCTTC.

This clone appeared a few times. This chain connects TRBV29-1 to TRBJ1-4, with no clear D. With 6 bases removed from V and 3 bases from J, the gap between germline ends came to 17 bases. The germline CDR1 and CDR2 sequences are SQVTM and ANQGSEA. CDR3 size: 15 residues. CDR3 sequence (DNA): TGCAGCGTGCAACTCACCCCGGGCGCTAATGAAAAACTGTTTTTT. This gives the protein CSVQLTPGANEKLFF. Full variable domain (outside the CDR3, taken from reference TRBV29-1 and TRBJ1-4): SAVISQKPSRDICQRGTSLTIQCQVDSQVTMMFWYRQQPGQSLTLIATANQGSEATYESGFVIDKFPISRPNLTFSTLTVSNMSPEDSSIYLCSVQLTPGANEKLFFGSGTQLSVL.

This clone was recorded a few times. This chain links TRBV13 with TRBJ2-3, with a tentative D call TRBD2 (5 bases). Trimming cost V 4 bases and J 4 bases, with 12 bases left between them. The germline V gene has CDR1 PRHDT and CDR2 FYEKMQ (reference sequence). CDR3 size: 14 residues. CDR3 nucleotides: TGTGCCAGCAGCTCGGCGCTAGCCTCAGATACGCAGTATTTT. This gives the protein CASSSALASDTQYF.

This clone appeared a few times. The genes are TRBV6-6 and TRBJ1-5; TRBD1 aligns across 9 bases. J lost 6 bases, V lost 5 bases, and 5 bases had no gene match. This CDR3 spans 14 amino acids. CDR1 and CDR2 (germline): MNHNY, SVGAGI (reference sequence). The CDR3 loop reads CASSQQGAGQPQHF. The CDR3 DNA sequence: TGTGCCAGCAGTCAACAGGGGGCAGGTCAGCCCCAGCATTTT.

This chain links TRBV7-2 with TRBJ1-4; D gene ambiguous. The CDR3 is made up of 13 amino acids. In germline, CDR1 is SGHTA, CDR2 FQGNSA. V was cut by 2 bases and J by 5 bases, with 6 bases left in between. The CDR3 spells CASSLPENEKLFF. The DNA for the CDR3 is TGTGCCAGCAGCTTACCGGAGAATGAAAAACTGTTTTTT.

This clone was seen a few times. The rearrangement joins TRBV9 to TRBJ1-4; D gene ambiguous. With 2 bases removed from V and 4 bases from J, the gap between germline ends came to 9 bases. The CDR3 is made up of 14 amino acids. Germline CDR1 is SGDLS and CDR2 is YYNGEE. The CDR3 nucleotides read TGTGCCAGCAGCGTGACGTGGTTTAATGAAAAACTGTTTTTT. Residues: CASSVTWFNEKLFF.

This clone was picked up a small number of times. This rearrangement joins TRBV27 to TRBJ2-6; no reliable D call. The CDR3 consists of 12 residues. Per the germline V gene, CDR1 is MNHEY and CDR2 is SMNVEV (reference sequence). The V and J ends lost 8 bases and 6 bases respectively, with 8 bases between them. CDR3 residues: CASASAANVLTF. The CDR3 DNA follows: TGTGCCAGCGCCTCGGCGGCCAACGTCCTGACTTTC.

This clone was observed a few times. This chain connects TRBV7-2 to TRBJ1-6; a possible D gene is TRBD1 (5 bases). The CDR3 covers 14 residues. V lost 8 bases to trimming and J lost 1 base, with 9 bases between them. The germline CDR1 and CDR2 sequences are SGHTA and FQGNSA. As DNA, the CDR3 is TGTGCCAGCCGAAGGGGATCCTATAATTCACCCCTCCACTTT. Translation gives CASRRGSYNSPLHF. The full variable domain, its missing parts supplied by reference TRBV7-2 and TRBJ1-6, is GAGVSQSPSNKVTEKGKDVELRCDPISGHTALYWYRQSLGQGLEFLIYFQGNSAPDKSGLPSDRFSAERTGGSVSTLTIQRTQQEDSAVYLCASRRGSYNSPLHFGNGTRLTVT.

In its sample, this clone was seen a few times. The chain is built from TRBV7-2 and TRBJ2-3; weak D call: TRBD2 (5 bases). Germline CDR1 is SGHTA and CDR2 is FQGNSA. Trimming stripped 4 bases from V and 0 bases from J, with 11 bases between. The CDR3 totals 15 residues. The chain's CDR3 is CASSYDYLSTDTQYF. In DNA form, the CDR3 reads TGTGCCAGCAGCTACGACTACCTGAGCACAGATACGCAGTATTTT.

This clone was observed a few times. V gene TRBV18 combines with J gene TRBJ2-1, with D hard to call. Trimming shortened V by 3 bases and J by 1 base, and 13 bases separated the two germline ends. Per germline, CDR1 KGHSH and CDR2 LQKENI. The CDR3 covers 16 residues. CDR3 protein: CASSPPLVMSYNEQFF. CDR3 nucleotides: TGTGCCAGCTCACCTCCCCTGGTGATGTCCTACAATGAGCAGTTCTTC.

This clone was seen many times. This rearrangement joins TRBV4-3 to TRBJ2-4; a possible D gene is TRBD2 (5 bases). The germline V gene encodes CDR1 LGHNA and CDR2 YSLEER. Trimming took 4 bases from V and 3 from J, leaving 10 bases between them. The CDR3 length is 14 residues. The CDR3 coding sequence is TGCGCCAGCAGCCCGGGGTTGGGCAAAAACATTCAGTACTTC. Protein: CASSPGLGKNIQYF.

There are many counts of this clone. The chain joins TRBV2 to TRBJ1-3; D is possibly TRBD1 (6 bases). The CDR3 covers 14 residues. CDR1 and CDR2 from the germline V gene are SNHLY and FYNNEI. Trimming removed 6 bases from V and 2 bases from J, with 11 bases in between. CDR3 sequence (DNA): TGTGCCAGCAGAAAAAAGGGGGCTGGAAACACCATATATTTT. This gives the protein CASRKKGAGNTIYF.

The chain links TRBV5-1 to TRBJ2-5; 14 bases match TRBD2. From germline, CDR1 is SGHRS and CDR2 YFSETQ. V lost 4 bases and J lost 4; bases outside the gene matches: 6. The CDR3 has 16 residues. The CDR3 spells CASSTGLAGVLETQYF. For the CDR3, the DNA is TGCGCCAGCAGCACGGGACTAGCGGGGGTTTTAGAGACCCAGTACTTC. Full variable domain (remainder filled in from reference TRBV5-1 and TRBJ2-5): KAGVTQTPRYLIKTRGQQVTLSCSPISGHRSVSWYQQTPGQGLQFLFEYFSETQRNKGNFPGRFSGRQFSNSRSEMNVSTLELGDSALYLCASSTGLAGVLETQYFGPGTRLLVL.